This TCR beta chain appears in the sequencing data of a study of immune cell composition in non-small cell lung cancer. General study points: Shared sequences between tumour-reactive and dominant in vivo clones were not proven. Top 10 clone scores and clonality were higher in squamous than adenocarcinoma. Squamous carcinomas (75%) more often had tumour-associated clones >0.5% than adenocarcinomas (33%).

V lost 5 bases and J lost 2, with 9 bases in between. Germline CDR1 and CDR2: MNHEY and SMNVEV (reference sequence). The CDR3 has 13 amino acids. Assay: immunoSEQ multiplex PCR; the TCRdb copy retains only in-frame clones and omits some. This table holds 5,000 or so clones, about 74% found once. Worth noting for this clone: As yet, its antigen is unknown.

This TCR was sampled from a human donor with non-small cell lung cancer. What was sequenced was lung tumor tissue. V and J are TRBV27 and TRBJ1-1; D gene uncertain. In DNA, the CDR3 is TGTGCCAGCAGTCCCAACAGAAACACTGAAGCTTTCTTT. Translation gives CASSPNRNTEAFF.